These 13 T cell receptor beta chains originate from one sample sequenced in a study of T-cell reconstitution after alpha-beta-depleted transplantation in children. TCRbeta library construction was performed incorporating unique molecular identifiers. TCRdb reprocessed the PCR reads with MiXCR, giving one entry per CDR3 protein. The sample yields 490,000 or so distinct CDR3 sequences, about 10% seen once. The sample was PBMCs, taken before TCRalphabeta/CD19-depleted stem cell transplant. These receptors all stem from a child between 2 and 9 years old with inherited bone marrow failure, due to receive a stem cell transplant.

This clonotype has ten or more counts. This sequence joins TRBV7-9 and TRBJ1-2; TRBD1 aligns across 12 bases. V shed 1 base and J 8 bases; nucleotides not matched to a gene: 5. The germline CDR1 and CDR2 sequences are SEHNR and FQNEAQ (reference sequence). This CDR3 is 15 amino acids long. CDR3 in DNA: TGTGCCAGCAGCTTAGAGGGACAGGGGGCGAGCGGCTACACCTTC. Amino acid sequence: CASSLEGQGASGYTF.

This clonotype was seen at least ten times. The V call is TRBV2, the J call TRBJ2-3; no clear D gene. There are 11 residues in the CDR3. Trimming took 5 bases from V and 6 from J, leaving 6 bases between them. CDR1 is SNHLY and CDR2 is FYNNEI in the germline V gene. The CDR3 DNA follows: TGTGCCAGCAGTCCTTCGGATACGCAGTATTTT. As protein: CASSPSDTQYF.

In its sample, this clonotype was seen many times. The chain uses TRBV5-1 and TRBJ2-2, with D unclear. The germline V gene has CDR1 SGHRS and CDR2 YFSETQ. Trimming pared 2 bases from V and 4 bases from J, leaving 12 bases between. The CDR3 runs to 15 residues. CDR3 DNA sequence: TGCGCCAGCAGCTTAGACGCTGGACGCACCGGGGAGCTGTTTTTT. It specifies CASSLDAGRTGELFF.

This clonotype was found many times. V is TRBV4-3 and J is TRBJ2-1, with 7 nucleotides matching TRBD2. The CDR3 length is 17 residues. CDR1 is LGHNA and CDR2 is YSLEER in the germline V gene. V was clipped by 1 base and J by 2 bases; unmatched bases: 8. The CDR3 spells CASSQAAAGAAYNEQFF. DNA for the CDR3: TGCGCCAGCAGCCAAGCAGCGGCGGGAGCGGCCTACAATGAGCAGTTCTTC.

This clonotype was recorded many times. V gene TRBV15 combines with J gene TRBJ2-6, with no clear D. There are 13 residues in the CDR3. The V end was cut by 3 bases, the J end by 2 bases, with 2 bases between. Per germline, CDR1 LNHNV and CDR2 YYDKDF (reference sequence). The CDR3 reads CATSSPGANVLTF. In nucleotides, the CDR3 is TGTGCCACCAGCAGTCCTGGGGCCAACGTCCTGACTTTC.

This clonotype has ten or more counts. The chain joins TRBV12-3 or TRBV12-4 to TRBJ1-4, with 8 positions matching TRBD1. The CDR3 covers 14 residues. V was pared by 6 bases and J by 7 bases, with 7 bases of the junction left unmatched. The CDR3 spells CASSTTGVGEKLFF. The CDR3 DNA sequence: TGTGCCAGCAGCACGACAGGGGTGGGTGAAAAACTGTTTTTT.

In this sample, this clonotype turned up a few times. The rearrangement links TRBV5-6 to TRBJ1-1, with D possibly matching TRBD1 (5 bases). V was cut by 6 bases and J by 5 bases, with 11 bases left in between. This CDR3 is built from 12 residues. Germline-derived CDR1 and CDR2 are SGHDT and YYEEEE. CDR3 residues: CASNEGTTEAFF. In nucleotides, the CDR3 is TGTGCCAGCAATGAGGGGACGACTGAAGCTTTCTTT.

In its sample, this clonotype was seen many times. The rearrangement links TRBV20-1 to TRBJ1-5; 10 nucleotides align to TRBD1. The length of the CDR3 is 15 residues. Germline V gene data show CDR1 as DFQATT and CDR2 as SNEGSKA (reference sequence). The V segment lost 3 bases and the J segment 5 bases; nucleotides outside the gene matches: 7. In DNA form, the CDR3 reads TGCAGTGCTAGCCCGGTGGGGACAGGGGATCAGCCCCAGCATTTT. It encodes CSASPVGTGDQPQHF.

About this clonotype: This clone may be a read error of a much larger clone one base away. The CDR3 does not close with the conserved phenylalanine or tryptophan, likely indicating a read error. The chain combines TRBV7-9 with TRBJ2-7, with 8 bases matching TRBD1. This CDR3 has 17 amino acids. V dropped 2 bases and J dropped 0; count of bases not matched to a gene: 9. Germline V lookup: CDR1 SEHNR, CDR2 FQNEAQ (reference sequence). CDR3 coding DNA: TGTGCCAGCAGCTTATTGTTCTCGCAGGGGGCCTCCTACGAGCAGTACCTC. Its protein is CASSLLFSQGASYEQYL.

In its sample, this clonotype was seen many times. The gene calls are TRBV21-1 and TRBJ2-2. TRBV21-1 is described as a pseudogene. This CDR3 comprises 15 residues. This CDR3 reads CASSSGLANTGELFF. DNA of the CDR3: TGTGCCAGCAGCTCAGGCTTAGCGAACACCGGGGAGCTGTTTTTT.

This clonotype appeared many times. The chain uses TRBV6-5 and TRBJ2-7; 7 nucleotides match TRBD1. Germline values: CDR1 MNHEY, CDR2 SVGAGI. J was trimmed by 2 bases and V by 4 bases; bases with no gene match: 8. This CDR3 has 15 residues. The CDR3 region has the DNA TGTGCCAGCAGTTTGGGGGACAGCTCTGCCTACGAGCAGTACTTC. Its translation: CASSLGDSSAYEQYF.

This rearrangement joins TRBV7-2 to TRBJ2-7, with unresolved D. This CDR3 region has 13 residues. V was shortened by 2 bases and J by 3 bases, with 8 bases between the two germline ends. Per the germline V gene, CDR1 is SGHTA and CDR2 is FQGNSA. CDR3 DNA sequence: TGTGCCAGCAGCTTAAATGTGGTCTACGAGCAGTACTTC. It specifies CASSLNVVYEQYF. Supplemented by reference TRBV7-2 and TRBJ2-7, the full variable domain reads GAGVSQSPSNKVTEKGKDVELRCDPISGHTALYWYRQSLGQGLEFLIYFQGNSAPDKSGLPSDRFSAERTGGSVSTLTIQRTQQEDSAVYLCASSLNVVYEQYFGPGTRLTVT.

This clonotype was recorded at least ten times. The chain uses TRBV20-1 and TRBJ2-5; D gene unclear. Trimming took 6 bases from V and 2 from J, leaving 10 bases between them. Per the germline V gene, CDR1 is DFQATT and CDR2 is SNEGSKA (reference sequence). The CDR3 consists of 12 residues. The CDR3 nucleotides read TGCAGTGCCGGCAGCCTTCAAGAGACCCAGTACTTC. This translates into CSAGSLQETQYF.